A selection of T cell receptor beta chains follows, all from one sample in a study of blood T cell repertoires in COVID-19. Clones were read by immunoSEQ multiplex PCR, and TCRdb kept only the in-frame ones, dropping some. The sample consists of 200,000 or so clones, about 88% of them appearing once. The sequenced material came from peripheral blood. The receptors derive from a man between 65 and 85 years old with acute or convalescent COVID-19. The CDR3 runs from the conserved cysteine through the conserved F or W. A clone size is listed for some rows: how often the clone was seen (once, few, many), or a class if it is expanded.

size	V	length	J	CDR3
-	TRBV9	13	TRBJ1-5	CASSVDGQSPQHF
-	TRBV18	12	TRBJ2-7	CASSPGQHEQYF
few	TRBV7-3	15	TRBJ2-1	CASSLMAGQGNEQFF
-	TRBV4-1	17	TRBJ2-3	CASSQEAGVDSTDTQYF
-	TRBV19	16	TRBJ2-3	CASSLRTGGVPDTQYF
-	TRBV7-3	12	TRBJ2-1	CASSGDSNEQFF
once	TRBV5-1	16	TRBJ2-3	CASSPGTRADTDTQYF
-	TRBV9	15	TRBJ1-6	CASSVVGAGNSPLHF
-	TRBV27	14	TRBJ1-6	CASSPGQHNSPLHF
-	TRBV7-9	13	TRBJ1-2	CASSLQGQPGYTF
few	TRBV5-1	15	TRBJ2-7	CASSLETGLSYEQYF
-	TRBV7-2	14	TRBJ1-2	CASSYWDSNYGYTF
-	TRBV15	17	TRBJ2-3	CATSREIKAASTDTQYF
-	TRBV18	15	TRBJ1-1	CASSPSMGTNTEAFF
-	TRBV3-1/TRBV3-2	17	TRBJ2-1	CASSQDRGSVSYNEQFF
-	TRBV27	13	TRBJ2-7	CASSFAFSYEQYF
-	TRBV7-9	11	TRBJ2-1	CASSSFNEQFF